These T cell receptor beta chains were read from a single sample in a study of blood T cell repertoires in COVID-19. Assay used: immunoSEQ multiplex PCR; TCRdb lists only in-frame clones, some missing. The sample consists of 65,000 to 95,000 clones, around four fifths of them appearing once. Sequenced material: peripheral blood. These receptors all come from an elderly man with active or convalescent COVID-19. CDR3s include the opening cysteine and the closing phenylalanine or tryptophan. The D gene is left open where the match is weak. For some rows the clone size is stated as once, few or many, or as a class when expanded; others skip it.

TRBJ2-1,TRBV6-4,once,TRBD2,CASSDSTSADNEQFF,TGTGCCAGCAGTGACTCAACTAGCGCGGACAATGAGCAGTTCTTC
TRBJ1-6,TRBV5-4,once,TRBD1,CASSLSDRGDSPLHF,TGTGCCAGCAGCTTGAGCGACAGGGGGGATTCACCCCTCCACTTT
TRBJ2-1,TRBV2,NA,NA,CASELARTYNEQFF,TGTGCCAGCGAACTAGCTAGGACCTACAATGAGCAGTTCTTC
TRBJ1-6,TRBV10-2,NA,NA,CASSESPNLRNSPLHF,TGCGCCAGCAGTGAGTCCCCCAATTTACGGAATTCACCCCTCCACTTT
TRBJ2-5,TRBV6-6,NA,TRBD1,CASSHPTGKETQYF,TGTGCCAGCAGTCACCCGACAGGGAAAGAGACCCAGTACTTC
TRBJ2-5,TRBV30,NA,NA,CAWGAGGRETQYF,TGTGCCTGGGGCGCCGGAGGGAGGGAGACCCAGTACTTC
TRBJ1-2,TRBV28,NA,NA,CASSLPNAGAHGYTF,TGTGCCAGCAGTTTACCCAACGCGGGGGCGCATGGCTACACCTTC
TRBJ1-6,TRBV5-6,NA,TRBD1,CASSLIGTEQLRALHF,TGTGCCAGCAGTCTGATAGGGACAGAGCAACTCCGGGCCCTCCACTTT
TRBJ1-4,TRBV7-2,NA,NA,CASSLTRATNEKLFF,TGTGCCAGCAGCTTAACCCGAGCAACTAATGAAAAACTGTTTTTT
TRBJ1-6,TRBV6-5,NA,TRBD1,CASSYGTGGNSPLHF,TGTGCCAGCAGTTACGGGACAGGGGGAAATTCACCCCTCCACTTT
TRBJ1-2,TRBV12-3/TRBV12-4,NA,NA,CASSQGPAGYTF,TGTGCCAGCAGTCAGGGGCCGGCCGGCTACACCTTC
TRBJ2-1,TRBV11-2,NA,TRBD2,CASSLWGLAGGQDEQFF,TGTGCCAGCAGCTTATGGGGACTAGCGGGAGGGCAAGATGAGCAGTTCTTC
TRBJ2-1,TRBV12-3/TRBV12-4,NA,NA,CASASDGDEQFF,TGTGCCAGCGCCTCCGACGGGGATGAGCAGTTCTTC
TRBJ1-6,TRBV10-1,NA,NA,CASSEGAGGPPLHF,TGCGCCAGCAGTGAGGGGGCCGGGGGGCCCCCCCTCCACTTT
TRBJ2-5,TRBV5-5,once,NA,CASSLTGPRGETQYF,TGTGCCAGCAGCTTAACGGGTCCCAGGGGAGAGACCCAGTACTTC
TRBJ1-2,TRBV7-2,NA,NA,CASSLGGRANYGYTF,TGTGCCAGCAGCTTAGGCGGGCGTGCTAACTATGGCTACACCTTC
TRBJ2-5,TRBV5-1,NA,TRBD2,CASSGLAGLQETQYF,TGCGCCAGCAGCGGCCTAGCGGGACTCCAGGAGACCCAGTACTTC
TRBJ2-3,TRBV4-1,NA,TRBD2,CASSQDLGRGVPDTQYF,TGCGCCAGCAGCCAAGACCTCGGGCGGGGGGTACCAGATACGCAGTATTTT
TRBJ2-5,TRBV6-5,NA,TRBD1,CASSSGQGGTKTQYF,TGTGCCAGCAGTTCGGGACAGGGTGGCACAAAGACCCAGTACTTC
TRBJ1-1,TRBV15,NA,NA,CATSRSPDRNTEAFF,TGTGCCACCAGCAGATCCCCGGACAGGAACACTGAAGCTTTCTTT
TRBJ2-1,TRBV11-2,NA,NA,CASSFVADNEQFF,TGTGCCAGCAGCTTTGTGGCAGACAATGAGCAGTTCTTC
TRBJ1-6,TRBV7-8,NA,NA,CASQQGNNSPLHF,TGTGCCAGTCAACAGGGAAATAATTCACCCCTCCACTTT
TRBJ1-3,TRBV5-1,NA,NA,CASSLFGGSGNTIYF,TGCGCCAGCAGCTTGTTCGGGGGGTCTGGAAACACCATATATTTT